The 31 T cell receptor beta chains below all came from one sample that was sequenced in a study of CD8+ T cells in alopecia areata. As the sequencing template, cDNA was produced by extracting RNA and reverse transcribing it. The data were produced by immunoSEQ multiplex PCR, yet TCRdb's version contains in-frame clones alone and is incomplete. The sample has around 140,000 clones, about 88% seen once. Treatment indicated: oral pan-JAK inhibitor, 5-10 mg twice daily. The starting material was CD8+ T cells sorted from blood, obtained at week 4, from a patient treated with tofacitinib. The receptors here all came from a human donor with alopecia areata.

CDR3 amino acids: CSGAGTGLYNEQFF. The CDR3 DNA is TGCAGCGGAGCCGGGACAGGGCTCTACAATGAGCAGTTCTTC. The chain has TRBV29-1 and TRBJ2-1; 9 bases are a match to TRBD1. Germline values: CDR1 SQVTM, CDR2 ANQGSEA. The ends lost 7 bases at V and 3 bases at J; junction bases unmatched: 7. The CDR3 sequence is 14 residues long.

For the CDR3, the DNA is TGTGCCACCAGCAGCCCTCCTAGCGGGGAACACACAGATACGCAGTATTTT. Its translation: CATSSPPSGEHTDTQYF. The genes are TRBV15 and TRBJ2-3, with 9 positions matching TRBD2. The ends lost 3 bases at V and 2 bases at J; junction bases unmatched: 9. CDR1 and CDR2 from the germline V gene are LNHNV and YYDKDF (reference sequence). The CDR3 loop spans 17 amino acids.

J is TRBJ2-5 and V is TRBV5-1; TRBD1 is a possible D gene (6 bases). Between the trimmed V and J ends, which lost 4 bases and 0 bases, there was a span of 10 bases. The V gene's germline CDR1 is SGHRS and CDR2 YFSETQ. The CDR3 is made up of 14 amino acids. This chain's CDR3 is CASSPTGDQETQYF. The CDR3 nucleotides are TGCGCCAGCAGCCCGACAGGCGACCAAGAGACCCAGTACTTC.

The CDR3 is CASSYGTTGPYLEAFF. For the CDR3, the DNA is TGTGCCAGCAGCTATGGAACGACAGGCCCTTACCTTGAAGCTTTCTTT. The chain combines TRBV7-2 with TRBJ1-1; TRBD1 might be the D (6 bases). There are 16 residues in the CDR3. The germline CDR1 and CDR2 sequences are SGHTA and FQGNSA. Trimming pared 4 bases from V and 7 bases from J, leaving 22 bases between.

This clone occurred once. The chain recombines TRBV9 with TRBJ2-7, with a tentative D call TRBD1 (6 bases). V lost 0 bases and J lost 2, with 15 bases in between. Germline V gives CDR1 SGDLS, CDR2 YYNGEE. CDR3 length: 16 residues. This CDR3 reads CASSVARDMPAYEQYF. The CDR3 DNA sequence: TGTGCCAGCAGCGTAGCTCGGGACATGCCTGCCTACGAGCAGTACTTC.

The chain recombines TRBV6-1 with TRBJ1-1, with a weak D call TRBD1 (6 bases). The CDR3 contains 17 residues. Trimming stripped 4 bases from V and 1 base from J, with 19 bases between. Germline V gives CDR1 MNHNS, CDR2 SASEGT. The CDR3 here is CASSARMGLGQNTEAFF. In nucleotides, the CDR3 is TGTGCCAGCAGTGCGAGGATGGGTTTGGGACAGAACACTGAAGCTTTCTTT.

The V call is TRBV27, the J call TRBJ2-7; no clear D. Germline CDR1 MNHEY, CDR2 SMNVEV (reference sequence). The CDR3 totals 14 residues. V shed 6 bases and J shed 7 bases, with 19 bases lying between them. This CDR3 reads CASSLDPTRKEQYF. CDR3 coding DNA: TGTGCCAGCAGCCTAGACCCGACGAGGAAAGAGCAGTACTTC.

The rearrangement uses TRBV7-9 and TRBJ2-3; D is possibly TRBD1 (5 bases). The CDR3 sequence is 14 residues long. Per germline, CDR1 SEHNR and CDR2 FQNEAQ (reference sequence). Trimming removed 5 bases at V and 4 bases at J, with 13 bases between. The CDR3 protein is CASSPRVGADTQYF. DNA of the CDR3: TGTGCCAGCAGCCCCAGGGTCGGAGCAGATACGCAGTATTTT.

The chain uses TRBV6-5 and TRBJ2-7, with a tentative D call TRBD1 (5 bases). CDR1 and CDR2 from the germline V gene are MNHEY and SVGAGI. The V end lost 0 bases, the J end lost 0 bases, and 12 bases lay between the germline ends. The CDR3 runs to 16 residues. CDR3 protein: CASSYSSGLTSYEQYF. DNA of the CDR3: TGTGCCAGCAGTTACTCGTCAGGGCTTACCTCCTACGAGCAGTACTTC.

This clone has a single count. The rearrangement uses TRBV10-3 and TRBJ1-1; D not certain. The CDR3 totals 12 residues. Trimming removed 0 bases at V and 7 bases at J, with 6 bases between. CDR1 is ENHRY and CDR2 is SYGVKD in the germline V gene. In DNA, the CDR3 is TGTGCCATCAGTGAGTCCGAGGATGAAGCTTTCTTT. This codes for CAISESEDEAFF.

V is TRBV6-6 and J is TRBJ2-7; 7 nucleotides line up with TRBD1. The V and J ends lost 4 bases and 3 bases, in that order; junction bases with no gene match: 3. Germline V CDR1 and CDR2: MNHNY, SVGAGI (reference sequence). CDR3 length equals 13 residues. DNA for the CDR3: TGTGCCAGCAGTTGGGGACAGAACTACGAGCAGTACTTC. It translates to CASSWGQNYEQYF.

This chain uses TRBV14 with TRBJ1-1; no clear D. The germline CDR1 and CDR2 sequences are SGHDN and FVKESK. V was shortened by 2 bases and J by 0 bases, with 10 bases between the two germline ends. The CDR3 loop spans 15 amino acids. CDR3 nucleotides: TGTGCCAGCAGCCAACACAGAGCTTTGAACACTGAAGCTTTCTTT. Residues: CASSQHRALNTEAFF.

In the case of this clone: An end of the junction differs from the germline gene, which may be a read error. This chain links TRBV10-3 with TRBJ2-7; perhaps TRBD1 as D (5 bases). Germline V gene sequence: CDR1 ENHRY, CDR2 SYGVKD. CDR3 length: 18 residues. The CDR3 loop reads CAISDTRLGASEIYGQYF. CDR3 nucleotides: TGTGCCATCAGTGACACTCGTCTAGGGGCATCAGAAATCTACGGGCAGTACTTC.

This chain connects TRBV20-1 to TRBJ1-2; 7 nucleotides match TRBD1. The germline V gene has CDR1 DFQATT and CDR2 SNEGSKA (reference sequence). The CDR3 spans 11 residues. Trimming removed 7 bases from V and 10 bases from J; junction bases left unmatched: 9. Written as DNA, the CDR3 is TGCAGTGTCCCGGACAGGTTTGACTACACCTTC. Amino acid sequence: CSVPDRFDYTF.

Written as DNA, the CDR3 is TGTGCCTGGGGGCACGGACAGGGGGCCTACGAGCAGTACTTC. Amino acid sequence: CAWGHGQGAYEQYF. The chain uses TRBV30 and TRBJ2-7; 10 bases map to TRBD1. CDR3 length: 14 residues. Germline assignment: CDR1 GTSNPN and CDR2 SVGIG (reference sequence). The ends lost 5 bases at V and 2 bases at J; junction bases unmatched: 6.

The chain employs TRBV5-1 and TRBJ2-7, with D tentatively TRBD2 (7 bases). The CDR3 spans 15 residues. Germline loops: CDR1 SGHRS, CDR2 YFSETQ. V was trimmed by 5 bases and J by 5 bases, leaving 20 bases between them. The CDR3 nucleotides read TGCGCCAGCAGGGACCGGGGGCGGGGGCCCGACGAGCAGTACTTC. Its translation: CASRDRGRGPDEQYF.

The CDR3 protein is CASSGGGDPSPHNEQFF. The CDR3 DNA follows: TGTGCCAGCAGCGGGGGCGGGGATCCAAGCCCCCACAATGAGCAGTTCTTC. J is TRBJ2-1 and V is TRBV9, with D tentatively TRBD2 (6 bases). CDR3 length: 17 residues. In germline, CDR1 is SGDLS, CDR2 YYNGEE. V was clipped by 3 bases and J by 5 bases, with 21 bases between them. Combining the CDR3 with reference TRBV9 and TRBJ2-1 gives the whole variable domain DSGVTQTPKHLITATGQRVTLRCSPRSGDLSVYWYQQSLDQGLQFLIQYYNGEERAKGNILERFSAQQFPDLHSELNLSSLELGDSALYFCASSGGGDPSPHNEQFFGPGTRLTVL.

Written as DNA, the CDR3 is TGTGCCAGTAGTATATTCGGGCAGGGTATGAACACTGAAGCTTTCTTT. Translation: CASSIFGQGMNTEAFF. This chain uses TRBV19 with TRBJ1-1, with a tentative D call TRBD1 (5 bases). This CDR3 has 16 amino acids. CDR1 and CDR2 from the germline V gene are LNHDA and SQIVND (reference sequence). Trimming pared 2 bases from V and 0 bases from J, leaving 13 bases between.

This chain joins TRBV19 and TRBJ2-7; the D gene is possibly TRBD2 (6 bases). This CDR3 comprises 14 residues. V was trimmed by 7 bases and J by 0 bases, leaving 13 bases between them. CDR1 and CDR2 from the germline V gene are LNHDA and SQIVND (reference sequence). CDR3 in amino acids: CASTRAGGSYEQYF. CDR3 nucleotides: TGTGCCAGTACACGCGCCGGGGGCTCCTACGAGCAGTACTTC.

The V gene is TRBV10-3, the J gene TRBJ1-2; 10 bases line up with TRBD1. There are 16 residues in the CDR3. Trimming took 2 bases from V and 7 from J; bases not matched to a gene: 10. The germline CDR1 and CDR2 sequences are ENHRY and SYGVKD. The CDR3 nucleotides read TGTGCCATCAGTGAGAATCCCGGGACAGGGGCTCCTGGCTACACCTTC. Translation gives CAISENPGTGAPGYTF.

The chain uses TRBV2 and TRBJ2-4, with 7 bases matching TRBD2. Per the germline V gene, CDR1 is SNHLY and CDR2 is FYNNEI. V was clipped by 3 bases and J by 15 bases; unmatched bases: 14. The CDR3 length is 14 residues. This chain's CDR3 is CASSDSTHAGDSYF. The CDR3 DNA is TGTGCCAGCAGTGACTCGACTCACGCGGGAGATTCGTACTTC.

The chain uses TRBV9 and TRBJ2-2, with TRBD2 identical over 9 bases. Germline V lookup: CDR1 SGDLS, CDR2 YYNGEE. V dropped 2 bases and J dropped 5; count of bases not matched to a gene: 4. The CDR3 sequence is 15 residues long. The CDR3 loop reads CASSVGTSSTGELFF. CDR3 nucleotides: TGTGCCAGCAGCGTTGGGACTAGCTCAACCGGGGAGCTGTTTTTT.

V is TRBV6-7 and J is TRBJ2-4; 8 bases align to TRBD1. TRBV6-7 is labeled an ORF, and its function is uncertain. J lost 0 bases, V lost 2 bases, and 12 bases had no gene match. The CDR3 spans 19 residues. CDR3 sequence: CASSYRRTGIYLAKNIQYF. The CDR3 nucleotides are TGTGCCAGCAGTTACCGCCGGACAGGGATCTACTTAGCCAAAAACATTCAGTACTTC.

This clone was observed a handful of times. This chain uses TRBV4-1 with TRBJ2-1; D is unclear. CDR1 and CDR2 from the germline V gene are MGHRA and YSYEKL. This CDR3 has 13 amino acids. Trimming cost V 0 bases and J 5 bases, with 5 bases left between them. DNA of the CDR3: TGCGCCAGCAGCCAAGACCGGGACAATGAGCAGTTCTTC. Translated: CASSQDRDNEQFF.

The gene calls are TRBV7-9 and TRBJ2-7; D is possibly TRBD1 or TRBD2 (5 bases each). The V end was cut by 4 bases, the J end by 2 bases, with 18 bases between. This CDR3 is built from 16 residues. The germline V gene has CDR1 SEHNR and CDR2 FQNEAQ (reference sequence). CDR3 residues: CASSSRIGTAAYEQYF. In DNA form, the CDR3 reads TGTGCCAGCAGCTCGCGAATCGGGACGGCCGCCTACGAGCAGTACTTC.

This chain connects TRBV6-5 to TRBJ2-3, with 9 bases lining up with TRBD1. From germline, CDR1 is MNHEY and CDR2 SVGAGI. CDR3 length: 15 amino acids. Trimming cost V 8 bases and J 6 bases; bases outside gene matches: 12. CDR3 DNA sequence: TGTGCCAGCGCTTGGGGACAGGGCCTTTGGGATACGCAGTATTTT. It encodes CASAWGQGLWDTQYF.

The V and J genes are TRBV29-1 and TRBJ2-2; D ambiguous. This CDR3 comprises 13 residues. Germline values: CDR1 SQVTM, CDR2 ANQGSEA. V lost 4 bases and J 6 bases, leaving 12 bases between the germline ends. In nucleotides, the CDR3 is TGCAGCGTTGGAACCGAGTTGGCCGGGGAGCTGTTTTTT. This codes for CSVGTELAGELFF.

V gene TRBV15 combines with J gene TRBJ2-7; TRBD1 aligns across 10 bases. The CDR3 loop spans 17 amino acids. Germline values: CDR1 LNHNV, CDR2 YYDKDF (reference sequence). The V segment lost 0 bases and the J segment 3 bases; nucleotides outside the gene matches: 8. The CDR3 region is CATSRDRRTGGGYEQYF. For the CDR3, the DNA is TGTGCCACCAGCAGAGATCGCCGGACAGGGGGTGGCTACGAGCAGTACTTC.

The chain joins TRBV4-2 to TRBJ1-5; unclear D gene. The ends were cut back, 3 bases at V and 16 bases at J, with 16 bases in the middle. The CDR3 runs to 12 residues. Germline V lookup: CDR1 LGHNA, CDR2 YNFKEQ. The CDR3 spells CASSQGYTPRHF. The CDR3 nucleotides read TGTGCCAGCAGCCAGGGTTACACCCCGAGACATTTT.

This chain links TRBV7-7 with TRBJ2-7; 7 bases map to TRBD1. The V and J ends lost 3 bases and 4 bases, in that order; junction bases with no gene match: 3. Per germline, CDR1 SSHAT and CDR2 FNYEAQ (reference sequence). The CDR3 totals 13 residues. CDR3 nucleotides: TGTGCCAGCAGCTTCGGCAGGGGGTACGAGCAGTACTTC. Its translation is CASSFGRGYEQYF. The variable domain in full, completed from reference TRBV7-7 and TRBJ2-7, reads GAGVSQSPRYKVTKRGQDVTLRCDPISSHATLYWYQQALGQGPEFLTYFNYEAQPDKSGLPSDRFSAERPEGSISTLTIQRTEQRDSAMYRCASSFGRGYEQYFGPGTRLTVT.

Regarding this clone: The same CDR3 arises from other DNA sequences in this sample as well. The chain's CDR3 is CASSLGNEQFF. DNA of the CDR3: TGTGCCAGCAGCTTAGGCAATGAGCAGTTCTTC. The chain employs TRBV7-9 and TRBJ2-1, with D unclear. The germline CDR1 and CDR2 sequences are SEHNR and FQNEAQ (reference sequence). This CDR3 spans 11 amino acids. Trimming took 1 base from V and 6 from J, leaving 1 base between them. The entire variable domain, with the rest obtained from reference TRBV7-9 and TRBJ2-1, is as follows: DTGVSQNPRHKITKRGQNVTFRCDPISEHNRLYWYRQTLGQGPEFLTYFQNEAQLEKSRLLSDRFSAERPKGSFSTLEIQRTEQGDSAMYLCASSLGNEQFFGPGTRLTVL.